The clone carrying this TCR beta chain was picked up many times. Its antigen is unidentified. CDR1 and CDR2 from the germline V gene are SQVTM and ANQGSEA. This CDR3 region has 14 residues. V was trimmed by 4 bases and J by 3 bases, leaving 15 bases between them. This sample was taken from a study of T cells in Graves' hyperthyroidism and ophthalmopathy. General study results and limits: The model's output predicted ophthalmopathy at a median of 6.5 months prior to onset. Most clonotypes expanded in the thyroid (above 0.001) were also present in blood.

RNA transcripts were the template for amplifying TCR beta CDR3 regions. HTBI primers were used for first-round RT-PCR of the TCR CDR3. TCRdb re-derived calls from the multiplex PCR reads in MiXCR, one entry per CDR3 protein. The sample consists of a few hundred thousand distinct CDR3 sequences, around 46% of them appearing once. The specimen sequenced was peripheral blood or thyroid tissue (not recorded which). The receptor was isolated from a woman under 30 with Graves' hyperthyroidism. The chain has TRBV29-1 and TRBJ1-1; a weak D match, TRBD1 (6 bases). CDR3 sequence (DNA): TGCAGCGTTGTGATTAGGGGGGAGGACACTGAAGCTTTCTTT. The encoded protein is CSVVIRGEDTEAFF.